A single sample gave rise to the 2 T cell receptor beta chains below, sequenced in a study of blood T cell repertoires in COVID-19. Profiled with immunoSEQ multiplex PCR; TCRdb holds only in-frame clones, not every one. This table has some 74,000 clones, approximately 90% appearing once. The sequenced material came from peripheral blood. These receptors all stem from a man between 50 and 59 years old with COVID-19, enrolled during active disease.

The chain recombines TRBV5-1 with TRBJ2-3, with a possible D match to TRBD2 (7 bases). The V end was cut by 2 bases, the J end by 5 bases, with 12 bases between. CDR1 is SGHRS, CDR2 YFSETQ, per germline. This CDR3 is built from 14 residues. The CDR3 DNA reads TGCGCCAGCAGCTTCACAAGGGGGGGAGATACGCAGTATTTT. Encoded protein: CASSFTRGGDTQYF.

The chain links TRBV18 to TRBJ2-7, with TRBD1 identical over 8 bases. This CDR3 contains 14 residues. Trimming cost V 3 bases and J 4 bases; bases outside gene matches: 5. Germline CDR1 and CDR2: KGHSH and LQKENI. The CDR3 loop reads CASSPLQGAYEQYF. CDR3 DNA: TGTGCCAGCTCACCTCTTCAGGGGGCTTACGAGCAGTACTTC.